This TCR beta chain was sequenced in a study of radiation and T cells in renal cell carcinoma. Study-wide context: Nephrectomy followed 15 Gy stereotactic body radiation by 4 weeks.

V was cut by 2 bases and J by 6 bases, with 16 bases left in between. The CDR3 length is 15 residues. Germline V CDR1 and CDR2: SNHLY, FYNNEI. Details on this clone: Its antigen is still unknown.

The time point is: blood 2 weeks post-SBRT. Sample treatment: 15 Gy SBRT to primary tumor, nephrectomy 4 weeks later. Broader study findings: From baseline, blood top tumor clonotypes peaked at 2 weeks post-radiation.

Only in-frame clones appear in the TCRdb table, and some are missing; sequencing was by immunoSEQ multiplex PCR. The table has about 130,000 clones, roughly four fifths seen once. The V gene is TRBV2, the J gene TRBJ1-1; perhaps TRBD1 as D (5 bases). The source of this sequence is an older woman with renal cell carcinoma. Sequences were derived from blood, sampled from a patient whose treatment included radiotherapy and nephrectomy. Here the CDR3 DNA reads TGTGCCAGCAGTGAAACCCCGGGGCGGGCTCCTGAAGCTTTCTTT. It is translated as CASSETPGRAPEAFF. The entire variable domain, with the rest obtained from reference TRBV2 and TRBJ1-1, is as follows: EPEVTQTPSHQVTQMGQEVILRCVPISNHLYFYWYRQILGQKVEFLVSFYNNEISEKSEIFDDQFSVERPDGSNFTLKIRSTKLEDSAMYFCASSETPGRAPEAFFGQGTRLTVV.